This T cell receptor (beta chain) was observed in a study of blood T cell repertoires in COVID-19. Only in-frame clones appear in the TCRdb table, and some are missing; sequencing was by immunoSEQ multiplex PCR. The sample holds around 60,000 clones; about 92% are singletons and the top ten take around 4.3%. In regard to this clone: This CDR3 is also generated by other DNA sequences in the sample.

Material for sequencing was peripheral blood. The sequence was collected from a man over 45 with active COVID-19.

CDR3 DNA: TGTGCCAGTAGGCAGAGCACAGATACGCAGTATTTT. This codes for CASRQSTDTQYF. The chain recombines TRBV19 with TRBJ2-3; D call uncertain. Germline CDR1 and CDR2: LNHDA and SQIVND (reference sequence). The V end lost 6 bases, the J end lost 0 bases, and 4 bases lay between the germline ends. This CDR3 is built from 12 residues.